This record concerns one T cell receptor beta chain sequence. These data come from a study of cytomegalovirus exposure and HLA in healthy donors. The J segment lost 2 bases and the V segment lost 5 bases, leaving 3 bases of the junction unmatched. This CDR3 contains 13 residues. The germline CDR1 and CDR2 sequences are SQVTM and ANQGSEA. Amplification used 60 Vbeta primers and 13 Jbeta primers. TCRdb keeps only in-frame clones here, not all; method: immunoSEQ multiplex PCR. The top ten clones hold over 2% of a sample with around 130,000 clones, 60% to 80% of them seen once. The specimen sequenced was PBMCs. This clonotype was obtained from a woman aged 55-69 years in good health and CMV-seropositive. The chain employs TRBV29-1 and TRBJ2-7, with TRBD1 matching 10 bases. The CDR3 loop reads CSVSDRGPYEQYF. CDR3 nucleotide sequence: TGCAGCGTTTCCGACAGGGGGCCCTACGAGCAGTACTTC.